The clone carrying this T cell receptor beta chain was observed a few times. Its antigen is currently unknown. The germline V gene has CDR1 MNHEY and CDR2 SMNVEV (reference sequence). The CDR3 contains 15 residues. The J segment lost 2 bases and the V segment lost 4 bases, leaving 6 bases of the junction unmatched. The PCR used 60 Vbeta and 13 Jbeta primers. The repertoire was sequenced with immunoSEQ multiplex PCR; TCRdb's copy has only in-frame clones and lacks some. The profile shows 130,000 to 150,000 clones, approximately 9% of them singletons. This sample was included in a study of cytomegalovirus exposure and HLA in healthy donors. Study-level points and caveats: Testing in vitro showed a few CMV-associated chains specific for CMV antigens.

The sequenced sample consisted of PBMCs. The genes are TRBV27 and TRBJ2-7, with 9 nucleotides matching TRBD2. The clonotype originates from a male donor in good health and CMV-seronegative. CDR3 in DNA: TGTGCCAGCAGTTCGGGGGCTAGCGGGACCTACGAGCAGTACTTC. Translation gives CASSSGASGTYEQYF.